Sequencing of this T cell receptor (beta chain) was carried out in a study of response to subunit inactivated influenza vaccine. The study, taken as a whole, reports: Authors suggested few new T cells are recruited by each seasonal influenza vaccination.

TCRdb re-called the RT-PCR reads through MiXCR, storing one row per CDR3 protein. In the table there are around 790,000 distinct CDR3 sequences, 21% of which are singletons. In regard to this clonotype: Its target is not known.

CDR3 length equals 11 residues. This sequence was found in a man over 45 who received an inactivated influenza vaccine. The V gene is TRBV21-1, the J gene TRBJ2-5. TRBV21-1 counts as a pseudogene. Here the sequenced sample was PBMCs from blood, taken 4 to 6 days after vaccination. The CDR3 sequence: CARTGQETQYF. CDR3 DNA sequence: TGTGCCAGGACGGGGCAAGAGACCCAGTACTTC.